This T cell receptor (beta chain) was documented in a study of cytotoxic CD8 clonotypes in ibrutinib-treated CLL (TCRdb year 2021). For context, the study as a whole: In this cohort, approximately 14 patients were treatment-naive and more than 9 were relapsed/refractory, while 17 to 18 had unmutated IGHV. Partial responses were observed in approximately 24 patients and complete responses in 2; after a median follow-up of around 68 months, remission was maintained in approximately 14 patients and progression was observed in approximately twelve. Samples at response were collected after a median of 12 months of treatment, with a range of roughly 6 to 36 months. Samples averaged roughly 280,000 productive templates and roughly 86,000 productive rearrangements. Longitudinal samples were available for about 30% of the roughly 90 trial participants. Cryopreserved peripheral blood mononuclear cells were collected before treatment, at response, and at either disease progression or sustained remission. Every sample from remission and from progressive disease was obtained while the patients were still on ibrutinib.

Each clonotype received, on average, 10x coverage in deep resolution sequencing performed on a MiSeq, where the target depth lay between 1 in 1 million and 1 in 200,000 T cells. The immunoSEQ hsTCRB Kit was used to generate the TCR beta libraries. Under the source paper's analysis protocol: The data were analyzed with ImmunoSEQ Analyzer and ImmunoSEQ Data Assistant, and V, D and J gene assignments followed IMGT definitions. Clonality, with values ranging from 0 to 1, was calculated as one minus the normalized Shannon entropy of productive rearrangement frequencies. Public clonotype analysis was restricted to overrepresented clonotypes comprising at least 0.05% of each patient's repertoire. Repertoires from 10 to 15 age-matched healthy donors in immuneACCESS were used as clonality controls. This is the immuneACCESS table as TCRdb keeps it, with only in-frame sequences that have V and J called. A part of the clones is gone; compared with another copy, unresolved V genes explain less than half, and the rest is unexplained. Clone size and the V and J calls come from that table; the DNA yielded D and trimming. This sample comprises about 140,000 clones, 60% to 80% of them detected only once. The ten biggest clones cover 25% to 30% of the sample.

The paper's findings and limits, for the study overall: An increase in clonality was observed at ibrutinib response, with clonality remaining stable during sustained remission and falling back toward baseline at progression. Public clonotypes were rare and either shrank or stayed stable during treatment, and the rise in clonality at ibrutinib response reflected expansion of private clonotypes. Sampling times were not matched between sustained-remission and progressing patients, and lymph node repertoires were not studied. Baseline clonality was found to be higher than that of age-matched healthy donors and was strongly correlated with circulating CD8+ T-cell counts.

This specimen's time point label, per the study, means: 12 to 13 months on ibrutinib. For TCR beta library preparation, 1.5 to 2 micrograms of genomic DNA were isolated from cryopreserved PBMCs. Longitudinal blood samples from CLL patients on ibrutinib monotherapy underwent high-throughput TCR beta sequencing. The patients took part in an open-label, single-center phase 2 trial of ibrutinib monotherapy. In its sample, this clone was seen many times. Its antigen specificity is not known. Per-base quality was not reported, and no clone a single base away is much larger than it. The origin of this receptor is a human donor with chronic lymphocytic leukemia. The sequencing here drew on PBMCs, taken after 12 months of ibrutinib treatment.

The DNA sequence is as follows: TGTGCCACCGGTGTGGGAGGGGCCAACGTCCTGACTTTC. It encodes CATGVGGANVLTF. This chain joins TRBV6-1 to TRBJ2-6, with no confident D gene call. Reading from cysteine to phenylalanine, the CDR3 counts 13 amino acids. Only the CDR3 DNA is retained, 39 bases long and in frame from the first base. The junction carries 11 bases between V and J, which are trimmed by 10 bases and 4 bases respectively. In the germline V gene, CDR1 corresponds to MNHNS and CDR2 to SASEGT.